This T cell receptor beta chain derives from a study of blood T cells in healthy people across ages (dated by TCRdb to between 2015 and 2017). Looking at the study overall: In model experiments, roughly one uniquely barcoded TCR beta cDNA molecule per two T cells was captured by template switching. Using deep sequencing normalized with unique cDNA molecular identifiers, the study measured how TCR beta repertoire diversity changes with age. Donors were grouped into four age groups: young (average about 15 years), middle-aged (roughly 40), aged (around 66) and long-lived (just over 80). To avoid experimental bias, donors of different ages were spread randomly across the sequencing lanes. Using the same blood draw, the study looked at two additional independent replicas of 1 million unique cDNA reads for two donors, one aged 18 to 29 and the other aged 80 or older.

This clonotype was seen a few times. Its specific antigen is unknown. Base quality data are lacking; no much larger clone is found one base away. The paper as a whole reports these results and caveats: Since profiling was done on bulk unsorted PBMCs, naive and antigen-experienced compartments could not be conclusively compared. A strong correlation was found between observed TCR beta diversity and the percentage of naive T cells measured by flow cytometry. Estimates of total diversity from one million sequenced T cells were regarded as lower bounds and underestimates. Compared with the aged group, the long-lived group had more naive CD4+ T cells, fewer expanded clones and increased TCR diversity, suggesting age selection. Because donor CMV infection status was unknown, age-related changes in expanded clonotypes were potentially confounded. As age increased, observed TCR beta diversity per million T cells dropped in a roughly linear way, and a significant reduction was already evident by age 40.

The library relied on 5' RACE. For sequencing, an Illumina HiSeq 2500 was employed. The second PCR ran for about 7 to 11 cycles and used a J-beta primer mix along with a sample-barcoded 5' primer. Each TCR beta cDNA molecule received a unique molecular identifier from a template-switch 5' adaptor carrying 12 random nucleotides. Each sample yielded at least 2.5 million CDR3-containing paired-end reads. The Mint cDNA synthesis kit, primed by a TRBC-specific oligonucleotide, was used to synthesize first-strand cDNA from all RNA. All cDNA was treated with uracil-DNA glycosylase and then went through a first 18-cycle PCR with the universal primers M1SS and BC2_uni_R. The paper's data handling went like this. Each sample was normalized by randomly selecting 1 million high-quality reads, each carrying a distinct molecular identifier. Reads with shared molecular identifiers were discarded instead of being binned into consensus sequences. MiTCR, run with a Q25 quality threshold and the strictest error-elimination algorithm, handled CDR3 identification, clonotype clustering and error correction. A nonparametric unseen species model with Euler transformation was used to estimate a lower bound on total TCR beta diversity. TCRdb reran the public reads through fastp at Q25 and MiXCR, keeping productive beta chains. Duplicate CDR3 protein sequences are folded into a single record with the most common DNA and genes. Clone size and V and J calls follow TCRdb, not the original study. A total of roughly 1.5 million distinct CDR3 sequences appear in this sample, approximately 42% of them only once. The ten most abundant clones make up around 4% of the sample.

The roughly 38 donors, aged about 6 to 90 years, were systemically healthy Caucasian individuals from Russia. Each donor gave about 11 milliliters of peripheral blood, drawn into EDTA-treated Vacutainer tubes. Ficoll-Paque density-gradient centrifugation was used to isolate PBMCs, with at least 6.5 million per sample. Total RNA was extracted from PBMCs with Trizol reagent, with at least 5 micrograms obtained per sample. For every donor, an aliquot of PBMCs went through flow cytometry to measure the percentages of naive CD45RAhigh/CD27high T cells. Based on the germline V gene (reference sequence), the CDR1 and CDR2 sequences are SEHNR and FQNEAQ. The cysteine opens and the phenylalanine closes a CDR3 of 16 amino acids. Only CDR3 DNA is held: 48 bases, read in frame from base 1. V is cut back by 2 bases and J by 7 bases, with 9 bases in the junction unmatched.

Material for sequencing was blood. The rearrangement joined TRBV7-9 to TRBJ2-7, and TRBD2 matches 12 of the central bases. This clonotype was sampled from a woman aged 18 to 35 in good health. The CDR3 protein sequence reads: CASSLRTSGTVNEQYF. The DNA is TGTGCCAGCAGCTTAAGGACTAGCGGGACAGTCAATGAGCAGTACTTC.